The 20 T cell receptor beta chains presented below share a single source sample, sequenced in a study of a mutant IDH1 vaccine in newly diagnosed glioma. The time point here: week 11, during vaccination. What each vaccine dose contained was 300 ug of mutant IDH1 20-mer peptide, accompanied by topical imiquimod. No antigen has been assigned to these receptors. The protocol was immunoSEQ multiplex PCR, while the TCRdb copy is restricted to in-frame clones and leaves out a portion. The sample contains 110,000 or so clones, almost 90% of which appear only once. The input for sequencing was PBMCs, taken from a glioma patient whose treatment included an IDH1 peptide vaccine. All receptors derive from a woman between 50 and 59 years old with glioma.

V and J are TRBV7-9 and TRBJ2-1; TRBD1 is a possible D gene (5 bases). This CDR3 spans 15 amino acids. Germline loops: CDR1 SEHNR, CDR2 FQNEAQ (reference sequence). V lost 0 bases, J lost 3 bases, and 9 bases lay in between. CDR3 DNA sequence: TGTGCCAGCAGCTTAGCGAACAGGAGCTACAATGAGCAGTTCTTC. Amino acids: CASSLANRSYNEQFF.

V and J are TRBV7-9 and TRBJ1-2; D remains ambiguous. The CDR3 is 14 residues long. CDR1 is SEHNR, CDR2 FQNEAQ, per germline (reference sequence). The V and J ends lost 5 bases and 1 base respectively, with 11 bases between them. For the CDR3, the DNA is TGTGCCAGCAGCACTGGACGCGTTAACTATGGCTACACCTTC. This gives the protein CASSTGRVNYGYTF.

This clone was detected only a few times. V is TRBV6-1 and J is TRBJ2-3; D uncertain. CDR3 length equals 13 residues. CDR1 and CDR2 from the germline V gene are MNHNS and SASEGT. V lost 5 bases, J lost 8 bases, and 14 bases lay in between. DNA for the CDR3: TGTGCCAGCAGTCCCGAAAGCGCGCGTACGCAGTATTTT. It translates to CASSPESARTQYF.

This clone was counted once. This rearrangement joins TRBV5-4 to TRBJ2-7; 12 positions match TRBD2. From germline, CDR1 is SGHNT and CDR2 YYREEE (reference sequence). Trimming removed 5 bases from V and 4 bases from J; junction bases left unmatched: 16. The CDR3 sequence is 18 residues long. In DNA, the CDR3 is TGTGCCAGCAGTTATGGTTGGGGACTAGCGGGTGACGGGTACGAGCAGTACTTC. Amino acid sequence: CASSYGWGLAGDGYEQYF.

This clone occurred once. CDR3 residues: CASSPGLKPYEQYF. The CDR3 DNA reads TGTGCCAGCAGTCCGGGACTAAAACCGTACGAGCAGTACTTC. The V and J genes are TRBV28 and TRBJ2-7; 7 bases line up with TRBD2. V dropped 5 bases and J dropped 4; count of bases not matched to a gene: 8. This CDR3 has 14 residues. The germline V gene has CDR1 MDHEN and CDR2 SYDVKM.

The chain employs TRBV27 and TRBJ2-2; the D call may be TRBD1 or TRBD2 (5 bases each). V was shortened by 6 bases and J by 4 bases, with 21 bases between the two germline ends. The length of the CDR3 is 17 residues. CDR1 is MNHEY and CDR2 is SMNVEV in the germline V gene (reference sequence). CDR3 residues: CASRPPGLDMGTGELFF. In DNA form, the CDR3 reads TGTGCCAGCAGGCCTCCGGGGCTAGATATGGGCACCGGGGAGCTGTTTTTT.

V usage is TRBV7-2 and J usage is TRBJ2-2; TRBD2 might be the D (5 bases). In germline, CDR1 is SGHTA, CDR2 FQGNSA. Between the trimmed V and J ends, which lost 5 bases and 5 bases, there was a span of 15 bases. CDR3 length: 15 residues. DNA of the CDR3: TGTGCCAGCAGCCTCCGTTGGACTGCTACCGGGGAGCTGTTTTTT. Protein: CASSLRWTATGELFF.

This chain uses TRBV30 with TRBJ1-4; D is undetermined. CDR1 GTSNPN and CDR2 SVGIG come from the germline V gene (reference sequence). The CDR3 loop spans 11 amino acids. V gave up 3 bases and J gave up 5 bases, with 4 bases separating them. The CDR3 nucleotides read TGTGCCTGGAGCAACAATGAAAAACTGTTTTTT. Protein sequence: CAWSNNEKLFF.

The chain combines TRBV5-6 with TRBJ2-7; D is perhaps TRBD2 (5 bases). V lost 4 bases to trimming and J lost 0 bases, with 11 bases between them. The germline V gene encodes CDR1 SGHDT and CDR2 YYEEEE. CDR3 length: 14 amino acids. CDR3 sequence reads: CASSVGLISYEQYF. CDR3 DNA sequence: TGTGCCAGCAGCGTCGGACTGATCTCCTACGAGCAGTACTTC.

CDR3 coding DNA: TGTGCCAGCAGTTACGGTGACAGGGGGCACCCTTTTTCCCTCCACTTT. This codes for CASSYGDRGHPFSLHF. This chain joins TRBV6-6 and TRBJ1-6, with TRBD1 identical over 10 bases. The CDR3 loop spans 16 amino acids. V lost 2 bases and J lost 14; bases outside the gene matches: 12. Germline loops: CDR1 MNHNY, CDR2 SVGAGI (reference sequence).

The chain has TRBV7-9 and TRBJ2-5; 7 nucleotides agree with TRBD1. The DNA end lines up better with TRBJ2-7; the J call may be wrong. Germline CDR1 is SEHNR and CDR2 is FQNEAQ (reference sequence). This CDR3 region has 14 residues. CDR3 nucleotide sequence: TGTGCCAGCAGCTTAACAGGGGCTAACGACGAGCAGTACTTC. This gives the protein CASSLTGANDEQYF.

The rearrangement links TRBV28 to TRBJ2-7; tentative D call: TRBD1 (6 bases). The CDR3 covers 12 residues. The V end was cut by 2 bases, the J end by 5 bases, with 7 bases between. In germline, CDR1 is MDHEN, CDR2 SYDVKM. Here the CDR3 reads CASSLTGHEQYF. DNA of the CDR3: TGTGCCAGCAGTTTAACAGGGCACGAGCAGTACTTC.

This chain connects TRBV7-3 to TRBJ1-1; 8 positions match TRBD1. The CDR3 covers 13 residues. Germline V gene lookup returns CDR1 SGHTA and CDR2 FQGTGA. J gave up 4 bases and V 3 bases, and 1 base lay outside the gene matches. The CDR3 protein is CASSLTGATEAFF. The CDR3 coding sequence is TGTGCCAGCAGCTTGACAGGGGCCACTGAAGCTTTCTTT.

This rearrangement joins TRBV6-5 to TRBJ2-1; a possible D gene is TRBD2 (6 bases). Trimming left V 7 bases short and J 7 bases short, with 11 bases between. Germline V gene lookup returns CDR1 MNHEY and CDR2 SVGAGI. The CDR3 has 12 residues. For the CDR3, the DNA is TGTGCCAGCACCTTACGGGGGAATGAGCAGTTCTTC. This gives the protein CASTLRGNEQFF.

In regard to this clone: Compared with germline, one end of the junction differs, possibly owing to a read error. The chain employs TRBV7-9 and TRBJ2-1; 7 nucleotides line up with TRBD2. Germline loops: CDR1 SEHNR, CDR2 FQNEAQ (reference sequence). The CDR3 has 15 amino acids. CDR3 sequence reads: CASNLGRAGVNEQFF. As DNA, the CDR3 is TGTGCCAGCAACTTAGGGAGGGCCGGGGTCAATGAGCAGTTCTTC.

The rearrangement uses TRBV13 and TRBJ2-2, with 8 bases fitting TRBD1. The junction had 6 bases not matched to a gene; V was cut back by 4 bases and J by 5 bases. This CDR3 is 15 amino acids long. The germline CDR1 and CDR2 sequences are PRHDT and FYEKMQ (reference sequence). DNA for the CDR3: TGTGCCAGCAGCTCGACAGGGGTCGAAACCGGGGAGCTGTTTTTT. It translates to CASSSTGVETGELFF.

The chain recombines TRBV7-8 with TRBJ2-5, with D possibly being TRBD1 (6 bases). CDR1 is SGHVS and CDR2 is FQNEAQ in the germline V gene. The ends were cut back, 2 bases at V and 5 bases at J, with 9 bases in the middle. There are 13 residues in the CDR3. The CDR3: CASSLWTAETQYF. The CDR3 region has the DNA TGTGCCAGCAGCTTATGGACAGCTGAGACCCAGTACTTC. Complete variable domain (other parts from reference TRBV7-8 and TRBJ2-5): GAGVSQSPRYKVAKRGQDVALRCDPISGHVSLFWYQQALGQGPEFLTYFQNEAQLDKSGLPSDRFFAERPEGSVSTLKIQRTQQEDSAVYLCASSLWTAETQYFGPGTRLLVL.

The chain couples TRBV19 to TRBJ2-3; D call uncertain. With 1 base removed from V and 2 bases from J, the gap between germline ends came to 10 bases. The germline CDR1 and CDR2 sequences are LNHDA and SQIVND (reference sequence). CDR3 length: 15 amino acids. The CDR3 sequence: CASSIGSDPTDTQYF. CDR3 nucleotide sequence: TGTGCCAGTAGTATAGGTTCAGACCCCACAGATACGCAGTATTTT.

This clone was found a few times. The genes are TRBV13 and TRBJ1-2; D possibly corresponds to TRBD1 (6 bases). Germline values: CDR1 PRHDT, CDR2 FYEKMQ (reference sequence). This CDR3 region has 14 residues. V was cut by 4 bases and J by 2 bases, with 11 bases left in between. CDR3 loop: CASSWAGANYGYTF. CDR3 nucleotides: TGTGCCAGCAGCTGGGCAGGGGCGAACTATGGCTACACCTTC.

This chain's CDR3 is CASRSRVFEAFF. In DNA form, the CDR3 reads TGTGCCAGCAGAAGCAGGGTTTTTGAAGCTTTCTTT. The chain employs TRBV6-6 and TRBJ1-1; tentative D call: TRBD1 (5 bases). Germline V gene lookup returns CDR1 MNHNY and CDR2 SVGAGI (reference sequence). CDR3 length equals 12 residues. Trimming stripped 6 bases from V and 7 bases from J, with 12 bases between.